The rows below give T cell receptor beta chains drawn from one sample of a study of blood T cell repertoires in COVID-19. Only in-frame clones appear in the TCRdb table, and some are missing; sequencing was by immunoSEQ multiplex PCR. The sample lists tens of thousands of clones, around nine tenths occurring once. Sequenced material: peripheral blood. Receptor source: a human donor in a cohort sampled during active COVID-19. CDR3s include the opening cysteine and the closing phenylalanine or tryptophan. Each record gives: clone size, V gene, J gene, D gene, CDR3 DNA, CDR3 protein. The D gene is left open where the match is weak. The size field is filled for only some rows; it gives once, few, many or a size class.

NA	TRBV19	TRBJ1-5	TRBD1	TGTGCCAGTAAGGTTGGGACAGGGGGCGAGGGGTTCACCAGGCCCCAGCATTTT	CASKVGTGGEGFTRPQHF
NA	TRBV6-5	TRBJ1-5	TRBD1	TGTGCCAGCAGTCACGGACAGGGGAGCAATCAGCCCCAGCATTTT	CASSHGQGSNQPQHF
NA	TRBV5-1	TRBJ2-7	TRBD1	TGCGCCAGCAGCGGGACAGGGGGATCGATCGAGCAGTACTTC	CASSGTGGSIEQYF
once	TRBV19	TRBJ2-3	TRBD2	TGTGCCAGTAGTATTTGGCTAGCGGGGGGCCGGAGAGATACGCAGTATTTT	CASSIWLAGGRRDTQYF
NA	TRBV24-1	TRBJ2-1	TRBD1	TGTGCCACCAGTGATTCGGGACAGGGGGCGGATGAGCAGTTCTTC	CATSDSGQGADEQFF
NA	TRBV12-5	TRBJ1-5	NA	TGTGCTAGTGGTCTACAGGGTAATCAGCCCCAGCATTTT	CASGLQGNQPQHF
NA	TRBV30	TRBJ2-7	NA	TGTGCCTGGAGTGTGCTAGCGAGGAACGAGCAGTACTTC	CAWSVLARNEQYF
NA	TRBV5-1	TRBJ2-2	NA	TGCGCCAGCAGCTTGGACAGGGCGGTACCCGGGGAGCTGTTTTTT	CASSLDRAVPGELFF
NA	TRBV3-1/TRBV3-2	TRBJ1-4	TRBD1	TGTGCCAGCAGCCCCAGGGGGCTTGATGAAAAACTGTTTTTT	CASSPRGLDEKLFF
NA	TRBV2	TRBJ2-3	TRBD1	TGTGCCAGCAACCTACAGGGGTTAAGCACAGATACGCAGTATTTT	CASNLQGLSTDTQYF
NA	TRBV10-3	TRBJ1-2	NA	TGTGCCACCTCGGGGGAGAACTATGGCTACACCTTC	CATSGENYGYTF
NA	TRBV5-1	TRBJ2-3	TRBD1	TGCGCCAGCAGCTTCTTTACGGGACAGACTAGCACAGATACGCAGTATTTT	CASSFFTGQTSTDTQYF
NA	TRBV6-5	TRBJ2-3	TRBD1	TGTGCCAGCAGTTCACAGGGGGCCGTCGCAGATACGCAGTATTTT	CASSSQGAVADTQYF
NA	TRBV27	TRBJ2-1	TRBD1	TGTGCCAGCAGACCCTCGACAGGGGTCGGTGAGCAGTTCTTC	CASRPSTGVGEQFF
few	TRBV6-4	TRBJ1-5	NA	TGTGCCAGCAAGGCGACAGGACTTAATCAGCCCCAGCATTTT	CASKATGLNQPQHF
few	TRBV12-3/TRBV12-4	TRBJ2-1	NA	TGTGCCAGCAGCCGACAGGCCTACAATGAGCAGTTCTTC	CASSRQAYNEQFF
once	TRBV7-2	TRBJ2-1	NA	TGTGCCAGCAGCAATCTAGCGTCGGGAGAGCAGTTCTTC	CASSNLASGEQFF
NA	TRBV10-1	TRBJ1-1	NA	TGCGCCAGCAGTGGAGGTGAACCCGGTGGGGGGGATGAAGCTTTCTTT	CASSGGEPGGGDEAFF
NA	TRBV27	TRBJ1-4	TRBD1	TGTGCCAGCAGCTCATGGGCCTCAGGGGGCGCGGAAAAACTGTTTTTT	CASSSWASGGAEKLFF
NA	TRBV30	TRBJ2-1	NA	TGTGCCTGGACCCTAAGGGGGTGGACCTACAATGAGCAGTTCTTC	CAWTLRGWTYNEQFF
few	TRBV19	TRBJ2-3	TRBD1	TGTGCCGCCAGTATGTCGGCAGGGGGCAGTGATACGCAGTATTTT	CAASMSAGGSDTQYF
NA	TRBV6-5	TRBJ2-5	NA	TGTGCCAGCAGCTTCGAGGGGACCCAGTACTTC	CASSFEGTQYF
NA	TRBV5-4	TRBJ1-5	NA	TGTGCCAGCCGACAGGACTTGGATGGTCAGCCCCAGCATTTT	CASRQDLDGQPQHF
NA	TRBV5-3	TRBJ1-5	TRBD1	TGTGCCAGAGACCGGGACAGGGGAGGCAATCAGCCCCAGCATTTT	CARDRDRGGNQPQHF
NA	TRBV7-9	TRBJ1-1	TRBD1	TGTGCCAGCAGCTCGGGACAGGAGACCTCTGAAGCTTTCTTT	CASSSGQETSEAFF
NA	TRBV9	TRBJ1-5	TRBD1	TGTGCCAGCAGCATGGGACAGGGGGGCCAGCCCCAGCATTTT	CASSMGQGGQPQHF
NA	TRBV19	TRBJ1-4	NA	TGTGCCAGTAGTATAGGCCACAGGGCAGCTAATGAAAAACTGTTTTTT	CASSIGHRAANEKLFF
NA	TRBV27	TRBJ2-7	TRBD1	TGTGCCAGCAGCCTACAGGGGGCGGGCGAGCAGTACTTC	CASSLQGAGEQYF
NA	TRBV9	TRBJ2-2	NA	TGTGCCAGCAGCGTAATGACCCGGGGCACCGGGGAGCTGTTTTTT	CASSVMTRGTGELFF
NA	TRBV6-2/TRBV6-3	TRBJ2-7	NA	TGTGCCAGCAGTTACTGGGCAGGGAACGAGCAGTACTTC	CASSYWAGNEQYF
NA	TRBV5-4	TRBJ1-1	NA	TGTGCCAGCAGCTTTGGACAGACGGTGAACACTGAAGCTTTCTTT	CASSFGQTVNTEAFF
NA	TRBV27	TRBJ2-1	TRBD1	TGTGCCAGCAGACAGGACAGGGTCTCCTACAATGAGCAGTTCTTC	CASRQDRVSYNEQFF
NA	TRBV7-8	TRBJ1-3	NA	TGTGCCAGCAGCCGACAGTACGGAAACACCATATATTTT	CASSRQYGNTIYF
NA	TRBV19	TRBJ1-3	NA	TGTGCCAGTAGTATCCGGGACTACTCTGGAAACACCATATATTTT	CASSIRDYSGNTIYF
NA	TRBV5-1	TRBJ2-2	TRBD2	TGCGCCAGCAGCTTCGTTAGCGGGGGTGGAACCGGGGAGCTGTTTTTT	CASSFVSGGGTGELFF
once	TRBV29-1	TRBJ2-3	NA	TGCAGCGTTGCACCGGGGGGCATAGATACGCAGTATTTT	CSVAPGGIDTQYF
NA	TRBV7-8	TRBJ1-5	NA	TGTGCCAGCAGCTTGTGGGGGGGGAATCAGCCCCAGCATTTT	CASSLWGGNQPQHF
NA	TRBV4-2	TRBJ1-4	NA	TGTGCCAGCAGCCAAGGAGCAGGGGCAACTAATGAAAAACTGTTTTTT	CASSQGAGATNEKLFF
NA	TRBV3-1/TRBV3-2	TRBJ2-7	TRBD1	TGTGCCAGCAGCCAAGGGACAGGATACTACGAGCAGTACTTC	CASSQGTGYYEQYF
NA	TRBV4-3	TRBJ1-4	TRBD1	TGCGCCAGCAGCCAGGCAATAGGGGGCTTTGAAAAACTGTTTTTT	CASSQAIGGFEKLFF
NA	TRBV28	TRBJ2-2	TRBD2	TGTGCCAGCGCCCGGGGCGGGGGGTCGAACACCGGGGAGCTGTTTTTT	CASARGGGSNTGELFF
NA	TRBV15	TRBJ2-5	NA	TGTGCCACCAGCAGTCCGCAGGTTCCAGAGACCCAGTACTTC	CATSSPQVPETQYF
once	TRBV3-1/TRBV3-2	TRBJ2-5	NA	TGTGCCAGCAGCCAAGGAGGGCTCGGGGTAGAGACCCAGTACTTC	CASSQGGLGVETQYF
NA	TRBV5-6	TRBJ2-1	NA	TGTGCCAGCAGCCCTCCAGGGCCGAACAATGAGCAGTTCTTC	CASSPPGPNNEQFF
NA	TRBV19	TRBJ1-1	TRBD1	TGTGCCAGTAGTATCCGACAGGGCAACATGAACACTGAAGCTTTCTTT	CASSIRQGNMNTEAFF
once	TRBV15	TRBJ2-3	TRBD2	TGTGCCACCAGCAGAGAACCACCGGGACTAGCGGGGGGAACAGATACGCAGTATTTT	CATSREPPGLAGGTDTQYF
NA	TRBV6-6	TRBJ2-7	NA	TGTGCCAGCAGTTACTCGGGCGGGTCCTACGAGCAGTACTTC	CASSYSGGSYEQYF
NA	TRBV5-5	TRBJ1-2	NA	TGTGCCAGCAGCCTCGGGGTTGATGGCTACACCTTC	CASSLGVDGYTF
NA	TRBV5-6	TRBJ1-2	TRBD1	TGTGCCAGCAGCTCCCAGGGGGCTTCGGGCTATGGCTACACCTTC	CASSSQGASGYGYTF
NA	TRBV24-1	TRBJ2-1	NA	TGTGCCACCAGTGCTCCCCCGAGGGATGAGCAGTTCTTC	CATSAPPRDEQFF
NA	TRBV5-1	TRBJ1-1	NA	TGCGCCAGCAGCTTGAGAGCGGGAGAGAACACTGAAGCTTTCTTT	CASSLRAGENTEAFF
NA	TRBV27	TRBJ1-1	TRBD1	TGTGCCAGCTCTCGGAGGACAGGGGGCTCGAGGACTGAAGCTTTCTTT	CASSRRTGGSRTEAFF
NA	TRBV27	TRBJ2-1	TRBD2	TGTGCCAGCAGTCTATACACCGGGACTACGAGCGATGAGCAGTTCTTC	CASSLYTGTTSDEQFF
few	TRBV6-6	TRBJ1-1	NA	TGTGCCAGCAGTTACTCAGAGGGGAACACTGAAGCTTTCTTT	CASSYSEGNTEAFF
NA	TRBV25-1	TRBJ1-2	TRBD1	TGTGCCAGCAGCACAGGGGGAAGAGGGGGCTACACCTTC	CASSTGGRGGYTF
once	TRBV11-2	TRBJ1-2	TRBD1	TGTGCCAGCAGCTACACAGGGGTTGAGGGCTACACCTTC	CASSYTGVEGYTF
NA	TRBV9	TRBJ2-1	NA	TGTGCCAGCAGCGTAGACCCCGGAGCCTACAATGAGCAGTTCTTC	CASSVDPGAYNEQFF
NA	TRBV5-1	TRBJ2-5	NA	TGCGCCAGCAGCTTGGACGGGGTGGGAGAGACCCAGTACTTC	CASSLDGVGETQYF
NA	TRBV10-2	TRBJ1-5	TRBD1	TGCGCCAGTCGTTTGACAGGGGGACAGCCCCAGCATTTT	CASRLTGGQPQHF